These 22 T cell receptor beta chains originate from one sample sequenced in a study of cytomegalovirus exposure and HLA in healthy donors. Primers included in the PCR were 60 Vbeta and 13 Jbeta primers. Using immunoSEQ multiplex PCR, the repertoire was profiled, and TCRdb retains in-frame clones only, with some absent. Counted here are over 200,000 clones, approximately 82% occurring once; the ten biggest clones make up about 0.6%. The sequenced sample consisted of PBMCs. The receptors were gathered from a woman between 35 and 50 years old in good health and CMV-seronegative.

V and J are TRBV30 and TRBJ2-5; maybe TRBD1 (5 bases). The CDR3 consists of 15 residues. CDR1 GTSNPN and CDR2 SVGIG come from the germline V gene (reference sequence). Between the trimmed V and J ends, which lost 7 bases and 5 bases, there was a span of 23 bases. The chain's CDR3 is CALTYGQGFRETQYF. The CDR3 bases are TGTGCCTTAACTTACGGCCAGGGCTTTCGGGAGACCCAGTACTTC. The variable domain in full, completed from reference TRBV30 and TRBJ2-5, reads SQTIHQWPATLVQPVGSPLSLECTVEGTSNPNLYWYRQAAGRGLQLLFYSVGIGQISSEVPQNLSASRPQDRQFILSSKKLLLSDSGFYLCALTYGQGFRETQYFGPGTRLLVL.

The chain recombines TRBV15 with TRBJ2-6; D is undetermined. The CDR3 length is 15 residues. Germline V CDR1 and CDR2: LNHNV, YYDKDF (reference sequence). The germline V and J ends were trimmed by 1 base and 0 bases, with 4 bases remaining between them. The DNA of the CDR3 is TGTGCCACCAGCAGAGCGGGCTCTGGGGCCAACGTCCTGACTTTC. Translating gives CATSRAGSGANVLTF. The whole variable domain, filled in from reference TRBV15 and TRBJ2-6, reads DAMVIQNPRYQVTQFGKPVTLSCSQTLNHNVMYWYQQKSSQAPKLLFHYYDKDFNNEADTPDNFQSRRPNTSFCFLDIRSPGLGDTAMYLCATSRAGSGANVLTFGAGSRLTVL.

This clone came up a few times. The V gene is TRBV5-4, the J gene TRBJ1-1, with 8 bases aligning to TRBD1. V trimming: 2 bases; J trimming: 1 base; junction bases outside the gene matches: 4. The germline V gene encodes CDR1 SGHNT and CDR2 YYREEE (reference sequence). CDR3 length equals 15 residues. CDR3 protein: CASSLTGTGNTEAFF. Written as DNA, the CDR3 is TGTGCCAGCAGCTTAACCGGGACAGGGAACACTGAAGCTTTCTTT.

The chain has TRBV2 and TRBJ2-7, with no clear D. This CDR3 is built from 13 residues. Germline V gene lookup returns CDR1 SNHLY and CDR2 FYNNEI. V was cut by 7 bases and J by 4 bases, with 14 bases left in between. CDR3 in DNA: TGTGCCAGCACAGTGGTACAGAGATACGAGCAGTACTTC. Translating gives CASTVVQRYEQYF.

This rearrangement joins TRBV5-4 to TRBJ1-5, with D perhaps TRBD1 (6 bases). Germline CDR1 and CDR2: SGHNT and YYREEE (reference sequence). V was cut by 3 bases and J by 2 bases, with 21 bases left in between. The CDR3 is 18 residues long. This chain's CDR3 is CASSCDRSVRGGNQPQHF. The CDR3 DNA follows: TGTGCCAGCAGCTGCGACAGGTCCGTACGGGGGGGCAATCAGCCCCAGCATTTT.

The chain employs TRBV28 and TRBJ1-5, with D uncertain. The CDR3 sequence is 12 residues long. With 3 bases removed from V and 4 bases from J, the gap between germline ends came to 4 bases. Germline CDR1 MDHEN, CDR2 SYDVKM. The CDR3 nucleotides are TGTGCCAGCAGTTTTAATAATCAGCCCCAGCATTTT. This encodes CASSFNNQPQHF.

The rearrangement links TRBV7-3 to TRBJ2-1, with a weak D call TRBD2 (7 bases). CDR1 is SGHTA, CDR2 FQGTGA, per germline. Trimming shortened V by 6 bases and J by 2 bases, and 11 bases separated the two germline ends. This CDR3 has 14 amino acids. This CDR3 is CASSFGGPYNEQFF. DNA of the CDR3: TGTGCCAGCAGTTTCGGGGGGCCCTACAATGAGCAGTTCTTC.

This chain connects TRBV4-2 to TRBJ2-3; TRBD2 agrees at 8 bases. The CDR3 is 14 residues long. From germline, CDR1 is LGHNA and CDR2 YNFKEQ. The junction had 4 bases not matched to a gene; V was cut back by 0 bases and J by 8 bases. The CDR3: CASSQERGGPTQYF. CDR3 DNA: TGTGCCAGCAGCCAAGAACGGGGGGGCCCTACGCAGTATTTT.

The CDR3 DNA reads as TGTGCCAGCAGCTTTGGGGGGGGGACCCAGTACTTC. This encodes CASSFGGGTQYF. The chain links TRBV5-4 to TRBJ2-5; 7 bases agree with TRBD2. The CDR3 has 12 residues. The germline CDR1 and CDR2 sequences are SGHNT and YYREEE (reference sequence). V shed 2 bases and J 7 bases; nucleotides not matched to a gene: 2.

The V gene is TRBV7-9, the J gene TRBJ1-1; D gene ambiguous. The length of the CDR3 is 13 residues. V lost 0 bases and J 5 bases, leaving 7 bases between the germline ends. Germline V gene sequence: CDR1 SEHNR, CDR2 FQNEAQ (reference sequence). CDR3 nucleotide sequence: TGTGCCAGCAGCTTAGCAGGCAGGACTGAAGCTTTCTTT. Translation: CASSLAGRTEAFF.

This chain uses TRBV27 with TRBJ2-3, with D hard to call. Looked up from germline, CDR1 is MNHEY and CDR2 is SMNVEV (reference sequence). The CDR3 contains 16 residues. Trimming took 2 bases from V and 2 from J, leaving 14 bases between them. DNA of the CDR3: TGTGCCAGCAGTTTAGGCCCCAACCCAGTCACAGATACGCAGTATTTT. This sequence encodes CASSLGPNPVTDTQYF.

CDR3 sequence: CAWSDQTLAGVSNITDTQYF. The CDR3 DNA is TGTGCCTGGAGTGATCAAACATTAGCGGGGGTTAGTAATATCACAGATACGCAGTATTTT. V usage is TRBV30 and J usage is TRBJ2-3, with 9 bases fitting TRBD2. J lost 2 bases, V lost 1 base, and 19 bases had no gene match. CDR3 length equals 20 residues. Germline CDR1 and CDR2: GTSNPN and SVGIG (reference sequence).

This clone was counted a few times. The chain uses TRBV11-3 and TRBJ1-1, with D tentatively TRBD1 (5 bases). Germline V gene sequence: CDR1 SGHNT, CDR2 YENEEA. This CDR3 has 14 amino acids. Trimming removed 0 bases from V and 3 bases from J, with 8 bases in between. CDR3 sequence: CASSLEGQDTEAFF. The CDR3 DNA reads as TGTGCCAGCAGCTTAGAGGGGCAGGACACTGAAGCTTTCTTT.

The V call is TRBV7-9, the J call TRBJ1-1; 10 bases map to TRBD1. Germline V gene sequence: CDR1 SEHNR, CDR2 FQNEAQ (reference sequence). V lost 5 bases and J lost 2; bases outside the gene matches: 8. There are 16 residues in the CDR3. CDR3 nucleotides: TGTGCCAGCAGCATATGGACAGGGGGACCTAACACTGAAGCTTTCTTT. Amino acid sequence: CASSIWTGGPNTEAFF.

This rearrangement joins TRBV18 to TRBJ1-2; D gene ambiguous. The CDR3 sequence is 15 residues long. CDR1 is KGHSH and CDR2 is LQKENI in the germline V gene. Trimming removed 3 bases from V and 14 bases from J, with 25 bases in between. This CDR3 is CASSPDGSGAPSGTF. The CDR3 region has the DNA TGTGCCAGCTCACCGGACGGGTCAGGCGCTCCCTCGGGGACCTTC.

The chain carries TRBV27 and TRBJ1-1; 7 nucleotides match TRBD1. CDR3 length: 15 residues. With V trimmed by 5 bases and J by 10 bases, 16 bases remained unmatched. Germline-derived CDR1 and CDR2 are MNHEY and SMNVEV (reference sequence). CDR3 DNA: TGTGCCAGCAGTCCATATGTCGACAGGGAAAGAGGAGCTTTCTTT. Protein product: CASSPYVDRERGAFF.

A few counts support this clone. The chain couples TRBV5-1 to TRBJ1-1; D not certain. CDR1 is SGHRS and CDR2 is YFSETQ in the germline V gene. Between the trimmed V and J ends, which lost 0 bases and 11 bases, there was a span of 17 bases. The CDR3 has 14 amino acids. DNA for the CDR3: TGCGCCAGCAGCTTGGAGTCCGGGAATCTCGGGGCTTTCTTT. This gives the protein CASSLESGNLGAFF.

The chain uses TRBV19 and TRBJ2-7; 10 positions match TRBD1. Germline V CDR1 and CDR2: LNHDA, SQIVND (reference sequence). The V and J ends lost 3 bases and 13 bases, in that order; junction bases with no gene match: 12. CDR3 length: 14 residues. DNA of the CDR3: TGTGCCAGTAGTATTGATCGGACAGGGGGGGGAAGATACTTC. Translated: CASSIDRTGGGRYF.

The chain couples TRBV10-3 to TRBJ2-1; 10 nucleotides match TRBD1. Germline V gives CDR1 ENHRY, CDR2 SYGVKD. V lost 4 bases to trimming and J lost 8 bases; unmatched junction nucleotides: 8. The CDR3 extends over 15 amino acids. The CDR3 DNA sequence: TGTGCCATCAGTGCTGACAGGGGGCGTGGGGATGAGCAGTTCTTC. This codes for CAISADRGRGDEQFF.

This clone has only a few counts. The V gene is TRBV9, the J gene TRBJ1-4; no clear D. The V gene's germline CDR1 is SGDLS and CDR2 YYNGEE. This CDR3 region has 13 residues. The V gene lost 2 bases and the J gene lost 7 bases, with 9 bases spanning the gap. CDR3 nucleotides: TGTGCCAGCAGCGTCCGGAGCTCTGAAAAACTGTTTTTT. Translated, it gives CASSVRSSEKLFF.

The chain combines TRBV7-2 with TRBJ2-2; D not certain. This CDR3 has 11 amino acids. CDR1 SGHTA and CDR2 FQGNSA come from the germline V gene. V gave up 6 bases and J gave up 9 bases, with 8 bases separating them. CDR3 nucleotides: TGTGCCAGCAGTCCCAGGAGGGAGCTGTTTTTT. The encoded protein is CASSPRRELFF.

This chain uses TRBV18 with TRBJ1-2; 7 nucleotides align to TRBD1. Germline CDR1 is KGHSH and CDR2 is LQKENI. The V and J ends lost 3 bases and 8 bases, in that order; junction bases with no gene match: 6. The CDR3 runs to 13 residues. This CDR3 reads CASSPVQGEGYTF. The CDR3, as DNA: TGTGCCAGCTCACCCGTCCAGGGGGAAGGCTACACCTTC.